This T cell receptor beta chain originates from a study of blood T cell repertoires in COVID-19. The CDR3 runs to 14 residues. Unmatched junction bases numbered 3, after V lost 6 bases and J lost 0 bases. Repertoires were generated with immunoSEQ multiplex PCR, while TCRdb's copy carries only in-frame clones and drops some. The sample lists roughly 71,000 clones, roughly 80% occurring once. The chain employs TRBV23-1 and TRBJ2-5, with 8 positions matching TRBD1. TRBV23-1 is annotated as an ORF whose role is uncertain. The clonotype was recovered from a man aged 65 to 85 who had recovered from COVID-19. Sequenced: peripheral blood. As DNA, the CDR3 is TGCGCCAGCAGGGAGGACAGGGACCAAGAGACCCAGTACTTC. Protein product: CASREDRDQETQYF.